This T cell receptor (beta chain) appears in the sequencing data of a study of cytomegalovirus exposure and HLA in healthy donors. Turning to this clone: The antigen is unknown.

The CDR3 loop spans 11 amino acids. The germline gives CDR1 SGHTA, CDR2 FQGNSA. V dropped 6 bases and J dropped 4; count of bases not matched to a gene: 0. PCR primers comprised 60 Vbeta and 13 Jbeta primers. The assay was immunoSEQ multiplex PCR, and TCRdb's table has in-frame clones only and misses some. Seen here are about 85,000 clones, around four fifths observed once, and the top ten hold around 2.1%. The study, taken as a whole, reports: The study designated some 180 TCR beta chains cytomegalovirus-associated. There were several of the most significant clusters that appeared linked to common viral pathogens in a later analysis. An analysis that was carried out later associated approximately 17,000 TCR beta sequences with HLA alleles at 0.05 false discovery rate. Upon later analysis, HLA-associated TCR beta chains proved more clonally expanded than other, equally common chains.

The sequence derives from a boy between 10 and 17 years old in good health and CMV-seronegative. This rearrangement joins TRBV7-2 to TRBJ2-7; 7 nucleotides line up with TRBD2. The sample taken for sequencing was PBMCs. The CDR3 region is CASRRGYEQYF. The CDR3, as DNA: TGTGCCAGCAGGCGGGGGTACGAGCAGTACTTC.